These 21 T cell receptor beta chains were all obtained from the same sample, sequenced in a study of graft-versus-host responses after intestinal transplantation. The antigens of these receptors remain unknown. Sequencing was performed with immunoSEQ multiplex PCR; in TCRdb, only in-frame clones are kept and a portion is missing. The sample yields some 130,000 clones, around 90% seen once. The starting material was unstimulated CD4+ T cells sorted from spleen or lymph node cells, obtained before intestinal transplant. Receptor source: a human donor who received an intestinal transplant.

V and J are TRBV6-6 and TRBJ1-2; 7 bases align to TRBD1. The CDR3 is made up of 14 amino acids. V lost 4 bases to trimming and J lost 6 bases; unmatched junction nucleotides: 8. Per germline, CDR1 MNHNY and CDR2 SVGAGI (reference sequence). As DNA, the CDR3 is TGTGCCAGCAGTTCCCCCGGGACAGTCGATGGCTACACCTTC. Its translation: CASSSPGTVDGYTF.

The chain carries TRBV5-4 and TRBJ2-5; 8 nucleotides line up with TRBD1. The J segment lost 2 bases and the V segment lost 4 bases, leaving 7 bases of the junction unmatched. Germline CDR1 SGHNT, CDR2 YYREEE (reference sequence). There are 15 residues in the CDR3. This chain's CDR3 is CASSPSTGVQETQYF. The CDR3 DNA reads TGTGCCAGCAGCCCGTCGACAGGGGTACAAGAGACCCAGTACTTC.

This clone appeared a few times. J is TRBJ2-2 and V is TRBV6-1; weak D call: TRBD2 (6 bases). Trimming cost V 2 bases and J 1 base, with 8 bases left between them. CDR3 length: 15 amino acids. Looked up from germline, CDR1 is MNHNS and CDR2 is SASEGT. The CDR3 reads CASSEPGVNTGELFF. CDR3 DNA sequence: TGTGCCAGCAGTGAACCGGGGGTGAACACCGGGGAGCTGTTTTTT.

This clone was seen just once. The CDR3 here is CASSPGRGYF. The CDR3 DNA is TGTGCCAGCAGTCCGGGACGGGGGTACTTC. V and J are TRBV2 and TRBJ2-7; D assignment may be TRBD1 or TRBD2 (5 bases each). The CDR3 has 10 residues. Germline V gene data show CDR1 as SNHLY and CDR2 as FYNNEI. Trimming pared 5 bases from V and 12 bases from J, leaving 11 bases between.

The rearrangement joins TRBV19 to TRBJ2-7; possibly TRBD1 for D (6 bases). V lost 1 base, J lost 4 bases, and 11 bases lay in between. The germline V gene encodes CDR1 LNHDA and CDR2 SQIVND (reference sequence). The CDR3 is 14 amino acids. CDR3 protein: CASSIGTTGYEQYF. CDR3 in DNA: TGTGCCAGTAGTATAGGTACTACAGGGTACGAGCAGTACTTC.

This chain connects TRBV5-1 to TRBJ2-7; 7 bases are a match to TRBD1. Germline CDR1 is SGHRS and CDR2 is YFSETQ. With V trimmed by 4 bases and J by 5 bases, 9 bases remained unmatched. CDR3 length: 14 amino acids. The CDR3 DNA sequence: TGCGCCAGCAGCCCCCTTTCGGACAGGCACGAGCAGTACTTC. It is translated as CASSPLSDRHEQYF.

This sequence joins TRBV7-9 and TRBJ1-2; the D gene is possibly TRBD1 (5 bases). Germline V gene sequence: CDR1 SEHNR, CDR2 FQNEAQ (reference sequence). This CDR3 comprises 13 residues. V was trimmed by 5 bases and J by 5 bases, leaving 12 bases between them. In DNA form, the CDR3 reads TGTGCCAGCAGCACACAGGTCGGGTATGGCTACACCTTC. This encodes CASSTQVGYGYTF.

The rearrangement joins TRBV11-3 to TRBJ2-3; D gene unclear. Germline CDR1 reads SGHNT; CDR2 reads YENEEA. This CDR3 has 15 amino acids. V lost 1 base and J 6 bases, leaving 14 bases between the germline ends. The CDR3, as DNA: TGTGCCAGCAGCTTAGGCCCGACCCCCTATGATACGCAGTATTTT. Amino acid sequence: CASSLGPTPYDTQYF. Drawing the rest from reference TRBV11-3 and TRBJ2-3, the complete variable domain is EAGVVQSPRYKIIEKKQPVAFWCNPISGHNTLYWYLQNLGQGPELLIRYENEEAVDDSQLPKDRFSAERLKGVDSTLKIQPAELGDSAVYLCASSLGPTPYDTQYFGPGTRLTVL.

This chain uses TRBV6-5 with TRBJ1-2; D possibly corresponds to TRBD1 (5 bases). CDR1 is MNHEY and CDR2 is SVGAGI in the germline V gene. V was shortened by 6 bases and J by 4 bases, with 9 bases between the two germline ends. The CDR3 runs to 12 residues. CDR3 amino acids: CASRRGVYGYTF. In DNA form, the CDR3 reads TGTGCCAGCAGGCGGGGGGTCTATGGCTACACCTTC.

The chain carries TRBV18 and TRBJ2-5; D might be TRBD2 (5 bases). CDR3 length: 14 residues. From germline, CDR1 is KGHSH and CDR2 LQKENI. Trimming stripped 1 base from V and 5 bases from J, with 11 bases between. The CDR3 nucleotides read TGTGCCAGCTCACCACGGGGTTCGGGGGAGACCCAGTACTTC. This codes for CASSPRGSGETQYF.

CDR3 amino acids: CASSEYGTGGNTIYF. In DNA form, the CDR3 reads TGCGCCAGCAGCGAATACGGGACAGGGGGAAACACCATATATTTT. V is TRBV5-1 and J is TRBJ1-3, with TRBD1 matching over 9 bases. The CDR3 is 15 residues long. J was trimmed by 4 bases and V by 4 bases; bases with no gene match: 6. Germline V gives CDR1 SGHRS, CDR2 YFSETQ.

The rearrangement uses TRBV19 and TRBJ1-2, with D tentatively TRBD1 (6 bases). Trimming cost V 7 bases and J 7 bases, with 19 bases left between them. The CDR3 is made up of 14 amino acids. Per germline, CDR1 LNHDA and CDR2 SQIVND (reference sequence). CDR3 loop: CASTLLGGARGYTF. The CDR3, as DNA: TGTGCCAGTACTCTACTTGGGGGGGCGCGTGGCTACACCTTC.

The chain has TRBV15 and TRBJ2-5; perhaps TRBD2 as D (6 bases). Germline CDR1 and CDR2: LNHNV and YYDKDF (reference sequence). With 1 base removed from V and 4 bases from J, the gap between germline ends came to 13 bases. CDR3 length equals 15 residues. This chain's CDR3 is CATSRVASAGETQYF. DNA for the CDR3: TGTGCCACCAGCAGAGTAGCTAGCGCGGGAGAGACCCAGTACTTC.

The chain uses TRBV5-6 and TRBJ2-5, with D tentatively TRBD1 (6 bases). The CDR3 contains 14 residues. The V gene's germline CDR1 is SGHDT and CDR2 YYEEEE. Trimming left V 4 bases short and J 3 bases short, with 13 bases between. The CDR3 coding sequence is TGTGCCAGCAGCCCTCAGGGGTTGGAAGAGACCCAGTACTTC. It is translated as CASSPQGLEETQYF.

This clone has only a few counts. CDR3 region: CASTPIYEQYF. The DNA for the CDR3 is TGTGCCAGCACTCCTATCTACGAGCAGTACTTC. The gene calls are TRBV7-9 and TRBJ2-7; D is undetermined. CDR1 and CDR2 from the germline V gene are SEHNR and FQNEAQ (reference sequence). CDR3 size: 11 residues. V lost 7 bases, J lost 3 bases, and 7 bases lay in between.

The V gene is TRBV4-1, the J gene TRBJ2-1; 9 bases agree with TRBD2. The germline CDR1 and CDR2 sequences are MGHRA and YSYEKL. V lost 3 bases to trimming and J lost 0 bases; unmatched junction nucleotides: 6. The CDR3 consists of 17 residues. Here the CDR3 reads CASSHNSGGISYNEQFF. CDR3 nucleotides: TGCGCCAGCAGCCATAATAGCGGGGGTATCTCCTACAATGAGCAGTTCTTC.

The rearrangement joins TRBV5-4 to TRBJ1-5; D not resolved. In germline, CDR1 is SGHNT, CDR2 YYREEE (reference sequence). The V end lost 0 bases, the J end lost 7 bases, and 11 bases lay between the germline ends. The CDR3 length is 14 residues. This CDR3 reads CASSLGPFGQPQHF. CDR3 nucleotide sequence: TGTGCCAGCAGCTTGGGCCCTTTTGGGCAGCCCCAGCATTTT.

V and J are TRBV4-2 and TRBJ2-1; D is perhaps TRBD1 (6 bases). V was pared by 1 base and J by 8 bases, with 18 bases between. Germline-derived CDR1 and CDR2 are LGHNA and YNFKEQ. This CDR3 contains 16 residues. In DNA form, the CDR3 reads TGTGCCAGCAGCCAAGCTGCCAGCTACAGGGAAGATGAGCAGTTCTTC. It encodes CASSQAASYREDEQFF.

CDR3 residues: CASSEAGRGQYNEQFF. In DNA form, the CDR3 reads TGTGCCAGCAGTGAAGCCGGGAGGGGGCAGTACAATGAGCAGTTCTTC. The chain is built from TRBV6-1 and TRBJ2-1; D possibly corresponds to TRBD2 (8 bases). Deletions cut 0 bases from V and 4 bases from J, with 13 bases between. The CDR3 totals 16 residues. Germline CDR1 MNHNS, CDR2 SASEGT.

J is TRBJ1-5 and V is TRBV6-5; D remains ambiguous. The CDR3 is made up of 15 amino acids. Trimming removed 8 bases at V and 0 bases at J, with 14 bases between. The germline CDR1 and CDR2 sequences are MNHEY and SVGAGI. The CDR3 DNA reads as TGTGCCAGCGGTTGGGATCAATATAGCAATCAGCCCCAGCATTTT. Encoded protein: CASGWDQYSNQPQHF.

The chain recombines TRBV6-5 with TRBJ1-2; D call uncertain. Germline CDR1 is MNHEY and CDR2 is SVGAGI. Trimming took 5 bases from V and 6 from J, leaving 13 bases between them. The CDR3 extends over 13 amino acids. As DNA, the CDR3 is TGTGCCAGCAGTCAAAAACGGCTGGATGGCTACACCTTC. This translates into CASSQKRLDGYTF.